This T cell receptor beta chain derives from a study of regulatory T cells in long-lasting Graves disease. This clonotype was recorded a few times. Its antigen is undetermined. A junction end diverges from the germline sequence, so it may reflect a read error. As to time point: newly diagnosed GD, antithyroid drugs for less than 3 months. The TCR library was made from RNA that had been extracted from PBMCs in TRIzol. Study-wide points: Persistent disease preferred TRBV28, TRBJ1-2 and TRBJ2-5; new disease, TRBV20-1 and TRBJ2-1.

Germline CDR1 is SQVTM and CDR2 is ANQGSEA. The CDR3 runs to 13 residues. Building the TCR beta libraries relied on iRepertoire HTBI primers, and CDR3 regions underwent Arm-PCR. TCRdb recomputed calls from the multiplex PCR reads with MiXCR, one row per CDR3 protein. The table records approximately 400,000 distinct CDR3 sequences, 15% of them present only once. This same sample was also part of a study on T cells in Graves' hyperthyroidism and ophthalmopathy. That study adds: TCR CDR3 underwent first-round RT-PCR with the HTBI primer set.

This rearrangement joins TRBV29-1 to TRBJ1-1, with D perhaps matching TRBD1 (6 bases). The TCR was taken from a woman aged 25 to 39 with Graves disease. The sample consisted of peripheral blood mononuclear cells (PBMCs), taken at new diagnosis, from a patient treated with antithyroid drugs. In DNA, the CDR3 is TGCAGCGTTGACCCGACAGGTAACAATGAAGCTTTCTTT. Its translation is CSVDPTGNNEAFF.